This note documents a single TCR beta chain sequence. The specificity of this receptor is unknown. No much larger clone is present one base from it, and per-base qualities are unavailable. The method was the immunoSEQ multiplex PCR assay. A mixture of 60 forward primers for TCR Vbeta segments and 13 reverse primers for TCR Jbeta segments was used in the multiplex PCR. The CDR3 region of rearranged TCR beta genes was amplified from genomic DNA with a multiplex PCR assay. Amplified TCR beta libraries were sequenced as 87-base-pair reads on the Illumina HiSeq System. The authors processed their data as follows. A later analysis tallied tens of millions of unique TCR beta chains across the 666 repertoires, and some 10 million of those chains were shared by two or more donors. Raw reads were error-corrected and collapsed into unique sequences with a nearest-neighbor algorithm that merged closely related sequences to remove PCR and sequencing errors. Alignment of CDR3 sequences to IMGT reference sequences was used to assign V, D and J gene segments. Each retained sequence needed at least a six-nucleotide match to both a V gene segment and a J gene segment. A rearrangement was called productive if the CDR3 had no stop codons and remained in frame with V and J, and every other rearrangement was called non-productive. Following IMGT convention, CDR3 was defined as the stretch from the second conserved V-encoded cysteine up to the conserved J-encoded phenylalanine. The earlier analysis of roughly 590 of the donors excluded any sequence lacking an unambiguous match to a single V gene segment. In an earlier analysis of several hundred of the donors, V segments were called functional above 56.7% productive rearrangements and were called segregating when the between-donor standard deviation exceeded 5%. A statistical classification framework was developed to diagnose cytomegalovirus status using the catalog of TCR beta chain sequences. In a later analysis, V and J genes were assigned by comparing TCR nucleotide sequences against IMGT/GENE-DB human TR gene sequences. In a later analysis, CDR3 sequences and most-parsimonious VDJ recombination scenarios were assigned using the TCRdist pipeline. In a later analysis, each TCR beta chain was defined by its CDR3 amino acid sequence together with its V-gene family, and reads without a unique V-gene family were excluded. To address suspected cross-contamination and a sequencing artifact, a later analysis removed roughly 640 highly shared, low-generation-probability nucleotide sequences. A later analysis calculated a clonal expansion index for each public chain from normalized within-repertoire ranks of inferred template counts. In a later analysis, generation probabilities were computed with a VDJ recombination model fitted to out-of-frame rearrangements, and the resulting probabilities were checked against IGoR. In a later analysis, hypergeometric tests were used to score TCR-TCR, TCR-HLA and TCR-CMV co-occurrence, with a repertoire-size bias correction applied to TCR pairs. False discovery rates were estimated in a later analysis by permuting HLA or CMV assignments 20 times. A later analysis grouped co-occurring TCRs with DBSCAN, adding TCRdist sequence similarity when clustering within HLA-allele-positive subsets. Repertoires with fewer than 30,000 or more than 120,000 public chains were left out of co-occurrence clustering, as were five repertoires with anomalous nucleotide sharing. TCRdb carries this immuneACCESS record with in-frame sequences only. Its versions omit some clonotypes, under half of them owing to an unresolved V gene in the studies checked, with the rest unexplained. V and J calls and clone size follow that table, whereas D and trimming were derived from the DNA. The table for this sample lists about 140,000 clones; around 82% of them were counted only once. The leading ten clones occupy about 2.2% of the sample.

The cohort was made up of approximately 670 healthy bone marrow donors. All cohort members were sampled while nominally healthy, although unrecorded immune exposures were likely present. The donor tested CMV seronegative and was one of the 352 seronegative cohort members. A peripheral blood sample was collected from each donor, and TCR beta sequencing was performed on peripheral blood mononuclear cells. Genomic DNA extraction from the blood cell samples was performed with the Qiagen DNeasy Blood Extraction Kit. Relative to germline, V is 4 bases shorter and J is 3 bases shorter, with 13 bases between their ends. Taken from the germline V gene, the CDR1 and CDR2 loops are SGHRS and YFSETQ. The CDR3 measures 15 amino acids from cysteine to phenylalanine. Just CDR3 DNA is preserved here, 45 bases in frame from base 1. This specimen comes from a study of cytomegalovirus exposure and HLA in healthy donors (dated by TCRdb to 2015 to 2018). For the wider study: According to an earlier analysis of around 600 of the donors, about 170 million T cells yielded 117 million unique TCR beta sequences and about 300 Gb of sequence data. Donor age, sex, ethnicity and CMV serostatus were compiled together with the repertoire data. Both class I and class II loci were covered by HLA typing, at four-digit resolution. Around 300 gigabases of sequencing data and 80 million or so unique TCR sequences were included in an early release covering roughly 600 HLA-typed donors. Among some 400 genotyped donors of the cohort, an average of approximately 230,000 unique TCR beta nucleotide sequences were sequenced per donor, approximately 20% of them non-productive. A later analysis re-analyzed previously published TCR beta repertoires from roughly 630 donors and added high-resolution HLA genotyping to study TCR occurrence patterns. Five DR-DQ haplotypes were treated as single units for association and clustering because of strong linkage in the cohort. The number of typed donors differed by locus: about 620-630 for A, B, C, DRB1 and DQB1; about 520 for DQA1; 606 for DPA1; and 400 to 480 for DPB1. To predict cytomegalovirus infection status, the study brought together high-throughput TCR immunosequencing, statistical association of individual TCRs with disease status, and machine learning. In the later analysis, no new phenotypic data were used to find candidate immune exposures; instead, reliance was placed on TCR beta sequences and their occurrence across donors. An earlier analysis of roughly 600 of the donors used high-throughput TCR beta sequencing to judge whether each TCR beta V gene segment behaved as functional or pseudogenic. The study aimed to test whether cataloging public T cell receptors could reveal signatures of past pathogen exposure. Every discovery cohort repertoire had been produced on one sequencing platform. Of the 300 to 450 genotyped donors, roughly 80% fell in the genetic ancestry cluster associated with self-reported Caucasian donors. Along with the roughly 670-subject first cohort, a separate validation cohort of around 120 different subjects was used. The study used immunosequencing to profile the T cell repertoires of approximately 630 subjects and linked those repertoires to cytomegalovirus serostatus. In a later genetic analysis, genome-wide SNP genotypes for about three fifths of the 666 donors were used, and that subset was treated as a discovery cohort.

The study at large found these results: The classifier was reported to diagnose cytomegalovirus status with high specificity and sensitivity in both the original and validation cohorts. Some IMGT-functional V segments, including TRBV6-2 and TRBV6-3, could not be distinguished by the 87-base-pair reads and were therefore excluded. Presence/absence analyses assumed roughly uniform sequencing depth across donors, an assumption that may not hold. Because HLA typing was unavailable for some donors at each locus, only the typed subset was used in association tests. A later genetic analysis reported fewer N-insertions in productive TCRs among donors in an Asian-associated ancestry cluster than the roughly 700-donor mean. A further reported finding was that TCR beta sequences accurately predicted the HLA-A and HLA-B alleles for most subjects in the first cohort. In a later analysis, the rate of TCR association differed among HLA loci, with DRB1 alleles having the most associated TCRs and HLA-C alleles having the fewest. Correlated functional status among segregating V segments might be attributable to linkage disequilibrium, but an unknown experimental factor could not be ruled out. Immune exposure information for the cohort was limited to CMV serostatus. V-gene and J-gene trimming of TCR beta chains was associated with a missense DCLRE1C variant in a later genetic analysis, and the association was replicated in an independent cohort. A group of highly shared sequence variants was considered likely to be a technical artifact of the sequencing pipeline. Compared with equally common non-associated chains, HLA-associated TCR beta chains in a later analysis were more clonally expanded and had lower generation probabilities. Only TCR beta chains were sequenced in this cohort, and the absence of alpha or paired-chain data limited detectable features. Around 16 rarely observed V segments, including chromosome 9 orphons, were excluded from the earlier analysis of a few hundred of the donors because counts were too low. A later analysis associated about 17,000 TCR beta sequences with specific HLA alleles at a false discovery rate of 0.05. The study gave a list of over 150 TCR beta chains associated with cytomegalovirus. Assigning TCR associations to individual alleles was difficult when HLA alleles, especially DR and DQ, strongly co-occurred. Several of the top co-occurrence clusters appeared to be linked to parvovirus B19, influenza, CMV and Epstein-Barr virus, according to a later analysis. A later analysis found that most CMV-associated TCR beta chains appeared HLA-restricted, with HLA associations seemingly driven largely by CMV exposure. An earlier analysis of approximately 530 of the donors showed that most TCR beta V segments appeared in productive rearrangements either about 87% or about 30% of the time, which broadly matched IMGT annotations. While some public TCRs were present in many individuals, most TCR sequences turned up only very rarely across donors. The authors suggested that the approach could potentially be extended to other disease states and immunological phenotypes. In vitro tests confirmed that a few of the cytomegalovirus-associated TCR beta chains recognize cytomegalovirus antigens.

The TCR sequence derives from a man aged 50 or older in good health and CMV-seronegative. The chain employs TRBV5-1 and TRBJ2-2, with a weak D call of TRBD1 (6 bases match). Sequenced material: PBMCs. The nucleotides are TGCGCCAGCAGCCAAGACAGGACCTACACCGGGGAGCTGTTTTTT. This gives the protein CASSQDRTYTGELFF.